This TCR beta chain was captured in a study of spatial heterogeneity in lung cancer. This clonotype was recorded many times. The time point here: sample taken at primary tumor resection. In each case, whole RNA from tumor, nontumor lung or frozen PBMC was sequenced unsorted. Each TCR cDNA molecule bore a unique molecular identifier. TCRdb analysed the 5' RACE reads with MiXCR anew, one entry per CDR3 protein. Found here are about 53,000 distinct CDR3 sequences, over 5.5% of them singletons; the top ten hold about 3%. Looked up from germline, CDR1 is SGHTA and CDR2 is FQGNSA. The CDR3 extends over 14 amino acids. The germline V and J ends were trimmed by 5 bases and 0 bases, with 11 bases remaining between them.

The chain couples TRBV7-2 to TRBJ2-7, with D unresolved. The material sequenced was PBMCs, taken at surgery. The TCR sequence derives from a female donor with early-stage non-small cell lung cancer. The chain's CDR3 is CASSLDPSSYEQYF. The CDR3 bases are TGTGCCAGCAGCCTAGATCCCAGCTCCTACGAGCAGTACTTC.